The 22 T cell receptor beta chains presented below share a single source sample, sequenced in a study of T cell responses to AZD1222 COVID-19 vaccine. Only in-frame clones appear in the TCRdb table, and some are missing; sequencing was by immunoSEQ multiplex PCR. Among about 81,000 clones listed, approximately 89% were seen once. The starting material was peripheral blood, obtained 28 days after the second AZD1222 dose. The receptors here all came from an adult who received the AZD1222 COVID-19 vaccine.

This clone was seen just once. The gene calls are TRBV11-3 and TRBJ2-3; D is unresolved. This CDR3 is built from 13 residues. Germline V gene sequence: CDR1 SGHNT, CDR2 YENEEA. V gave up 5 bases and J gave up 2 bases, with 8 bases separating them. The CDR3 region has the DNA TGTGCCAGCAGCCCGAGCATCACAGATACGCAGTATTTT. It specifies CASSPSITDTQYF. The variable domain in full, completed from reference TRBV11-3 and TRBJ2-3, reads EAGVVQSPRYKIIEKKQPVAFWCNPISGHNTLYWYLQNLGQGPELLIRYENEEAVDDSQLPKDRFSAERLKGVDSTLKIQPAELGDSAVYLCASSPSITDTQYFGPGTRLTVL.

The rearrangement links TRBV7-9 to TRBJ2-7, with TRBD1 as a possible D gene (6 bases). CDR1 SEHNR and CDR2 FQNEAQ come from the germline V gene (reference sequence). This CDR3 contains 14 residues. Trimming took 2 bases from V and 7 from J, leaving 15 bases between them. The CDR3 DNA sequence: TGTGCCAGCAGCTTAACGACAGGTATCTTGGAGCAGTACTTC. Its protein product is CASSLTTGILEQYF.

This clone is a singleton in its sample. This chain links TRBV6-2 or TRBV6-3 with TRBJ2-2, with a tentative D call TRBD1 (6 bases). Germline V lookup: CDR1 MNHEY, CDR2 SVGEGT. V shed 4 bases and J shed 5 bases, with 14 bases lying between them. This CDR3 is 15 amino acids long. The CDR3 spells CASSLGQIPTGELFF. The CDR3 region has the DNA TGTGCCAGCAGTTTAGGACAGATACCAACCGGGGAGCTGTTTTTT.

The chain employs TRBV15 and TRBJ2-5, with TRBD2 identical over 12 bases. The CDR3 consists of 17 residues. Germline V lookup: CDR1 LNHNV, CDR2 YYDKDF (reference sequence). V trimming: 3 bases; J trimming: 5 bases; junction bases outside the gene matches: 10. CDR3 DNA sequence: TGTGCCACCAGCAGGGGAATACTAGCGGGAGGTGGGGAGACCCAGTACTTC. It encodes CATSRGILAGGGETQYF.

The genes are TRBV18 and TRBJ2-1; D is perhaps TRBD2 (5 bases). V was trimmed by 0 bases and J by 5 bases, leaving 8 bases between them. CDR3 length: 14 residues. Looked up from germline, CDR1 is KGHSH and CDR2 is LQKENI. The CDR3 spells CASSPPGAHNEQFF. The DNA for the CDR3 is TGTGCCAGCTCACCACCGGGAGCACACAATGAGCAGTTCTTC.

This rearrangement joins TRBV19 to TRBJ1-1; TRBD1 agrees at 12 bases. This CDR3 contains 16 residues. Trimming cost V 5 bases and J 4 bases; bases outside gene matches: 8. The germline gives CDR1 LNHDA, CDR2 SQIVND (reference sequence). This CDR3 reads CASSPQGQGAFTEAFF. CDR3 sequence (DNA): TGTGCCAGTAGTCCCCAGGGACAGGGGGCTTTCACTGAAGCTTTCTTT.

The chain's CDR3 is CASGGSNEKLFF. DNA for the CDR3: TGCGCCAGCGGGGGTAGTAATGAAAAACTGTTTTTT. The chain carries TRBV10-2 and TRBJ1-4; possible D gene TRBD1, 5 bases. Germline V gives CDR1 WSHSY, CDR2 SAAADI. This CDR3 comprises 12 residues. Trimming took 8 bases from V and 4 from J, leaving 8 bases between them.

The chain joins TRBV5-1 to TRBJ2-1, with D possibly TRBD1 on 5 matching bases. The CDR3 consists of 13 residues. V shed 0 bases and J shed 6 bases, with 7 bases lying between them. Germline lookup yields CDR1 SGHRS and CDR2 YFSETQ. The DNA for the CDR3 is TGCGCCAGCAGCTTGGAGGGGATCAATGAGCAGTTCTTC. Its translation: CASSLEGINEQFF.

Comment on this clone: An end of the junction differs from the germline gene, which may be a read error. The gene calls are TRBV14 and TRBJ2-7, with TRBD2 as a possible D gene (6 bases). The CDR3 spans 15 residues. CDR1 SGHDN and CDR2 FVKESK come from the germline V gene. In DNA form, the CDR3 reads TGTGCCAGCAGCCCAAACCGGGACTTCTCCTCCGAGCAGTACTTC. Protein sequence: CASSPNRDFSSEQYF.

This clone was seen just once. The gene calls are TRBV28 and TRBJ1-1; D uncertain. Trimming pared 5 bases from V and 0 bases from J, leaving 10 bases between. The CDR3 contains 14 residues. Germline CDR1 MDHEN, CDR2 SYDVKM. CDR3 region: CASSTARLNTEAFF. In nucleotides, the CDR3 is TGTGCCAGCAGTACCGCACGGTTGAACACTGAAGCTTTCTTT.

The chain recombines TRBV5-1 with TRBJ2-2; the D is unclear. Trimming removed 0 bases from V and 6 bases from J, with 3 bases in between. This CDR3 contains 12 residues. Germline V gene lookup returns CDR1 SGHRS and CDR2 YFSETQ. CDR3 region: CASSLEAGELFF. Here the CDR3 DNA reads TGCGCCAGCAGCTTGGAGGCCGGGGAGCTGTTTTTT.

The rearrangement uses TRBV18 and TRBJ1-3, with 7 bases lining up with TRBD1. Germline values: CDR1 KGHSH, CDR2 LQKENI. V trimming: 4 bases; J trimming: 0 bases; junction bases outside the gene matches: 3. There are 15 residues in the CDR3. CDR3 coding DNA: TGTGCCAGCTCACTGGGACAGAACTCTGGAAACACCATATATTTT. This gives the protein CASSLGQNSGNTIYF.

The gene calls are TRBV7-2 and TRBJ1-2; D possibly corresponds to TRBD1 (5 bases). The CDR3 consists of 13 residues. Germline loops: CDR1 SGHTA, CDR2 FQGNSA. V lost 5 bases to trimming and J lost 2 bases, with 9 bases between them. CDR3 region: CASSRDRNYGYTF. The CDR3 DNA follows: TGTGCCAGCAGCCGCGACAGAAACTATGGCTACACCTTC.

This chain links TRBV24-1 with TRBJ2-1; 10 bases agree with TRBD2. This CDR3 has 17 residues. From germline, CDR1 is KGHDR and CDR2 SFDVKD. J was trimmed by 4 bases and V by 2 bases; bases with no gene match: 7. The CDR3 spells CATSDSLTSGKYNEQFF. The CDR3, as DNA: TGTGCCACCAGTGATTCGCTAACTAGCGGGAAATACAATGAGCAGTTCTTC.

This chain uses TRBV28 with TRBJ2-2; D tentatively fits TRBD1 or TRBD2 (5 bases each). Trimming removed 11 bases from V and 3 bases from J, with 16 bases in between. This CDR3 comprises 14 residues. CDR1 and CDR2 from the germline V gene are MDHEN and SYDVKM. The CDR3 DNA reads TGTGCCTCCTGGGCTAGAGGGGACACCGGGGAGCTGTTTTTT. Encoded protein: CASWARGDTGELFF. Combining the CDR3 with reference TRBV28 and TRBJ2-2 gives the whole variable domain DVKVTQSSRYLVKRTGEKVFLECVQDMDHENMFWYRQDPGLGLRLIYFSYDVKMKEKGDIPEGYSVSREKKERFSLILESASTNQTSMYLCASWARGDTGELFFGEGSRLTVL.

The CDR3 is CASIRTNTGELFF. In nucleotides, the CDR3 is TGTGCCAGCATCCGGACGAACACCGGGGAGCTGTTTTTT. The V gene is TRBV12-3 or TRBV12-4, the J gene TRBJ2-2; no definite D call. With 7 bases removed from V and 0 bases from J, the gap between germline ends came to 6 bases. The CDR3 loop spans 13 amino acids.

This clone was counted between two and nine times. This chain uses TRBV15 with TRBJ1-4; 8 nucleotides line up with TRBD1. Germline-derived CDR1 and CDR2 are LNHNV and YYDKDF (reference sequence). The V and J ends lost 2 bases and 3 bases, in that order; junction bases with no gene match: 8. CDR3 length: 17 residues. For the CDR3, the DNA is TGTGCCACCAGCAGAAGGACAGGGAGTGGGGCTAATGAAAAACTGTTTTTT. This translates into CATSRRTGSGANEKLFF.

This chain connects TRBV7-3 to TRBJ1-6; 7 bases line up with TRBD1. The CDR3 is 14 amino acids. V lost 5 bases and J lost 5; bases outside the gene matches: 3. Germline CDR1 and CDR2: SGHTA and FQGTGA. CDR3 amino acids: CASSLQGDNSPLHF. In nucleotides, the CDR3 is TGTGCCAGCAGCCTCCAGGGGGATAATTCACCCCTCCACTTT.

The chain is built from TRBV6-5 and TRBJ1-1; possibly TRBD1 for D (5 bases). V was cut by 7 bases and J by 1 base, with 13 bases left in between. This CDR3 has 14 residues. Germline values: CDR1 MNHEY, CDR2 SVGAGI. CDR3 DNA: TGTGCCAGCAACCGGCCGGGGGGGAACACTGAAGCTTTCTTT. This encodes CASNRPGGNTEAFF.

This clone was seen only once. The J gene is TRBJ2-1, the V gene TRBV27; D might be TRBD1 (5 bases). V lost 4 bases and J lost 4, with 17 bases in between. CDR1 and CDR2 (germline): MNHEY, SMNVEV (reference sequence). The CDR3 sequence is 16 residues long. The CDR3 DNA sequence: TGTGCCAGCAGTTCCCCGACAGCGACATCTTACAATGAGCAGTTCTTC. It codes for CASSSPTATSYNEQFF.

In this sample, this clone turned up once. The chain couples TRBV2 to TRBJ1-6; tentatively, D is TRBD1 (5 bases). Trimming took off 5 bases at V and 7 bases at J, with 12 bases between the two ends. There are 14 residues in the CDR3. Per the germline V gene, CDR1 is SNHLY and CDR2 is FYNNEI. CDR3 sequence (DNA): TGTGCCAGCAGTTTCAGGGACCCGAATTCACCCCTCCACTTT. This gives the protein CASSFRDPNSPLHF.

The rearrangement joins TRBV29-1 to TRBJ2-2, with 8 nucleotides matching TRBD2. The CDR3 totals 14 residues. CDR1 is SQVTM, CDR2 ANQGSEA, per germline. Trimming removed 7 bases from V and 8 bases from J; junction bases left unmatched: 12. The CDR3 sequence is CSGYRGGAQGELFF. CDR3 DNA sequence: TGCAGCGGCTACCGGGGGGGGGCGCAAGGGGAGCTGTTTTTT.